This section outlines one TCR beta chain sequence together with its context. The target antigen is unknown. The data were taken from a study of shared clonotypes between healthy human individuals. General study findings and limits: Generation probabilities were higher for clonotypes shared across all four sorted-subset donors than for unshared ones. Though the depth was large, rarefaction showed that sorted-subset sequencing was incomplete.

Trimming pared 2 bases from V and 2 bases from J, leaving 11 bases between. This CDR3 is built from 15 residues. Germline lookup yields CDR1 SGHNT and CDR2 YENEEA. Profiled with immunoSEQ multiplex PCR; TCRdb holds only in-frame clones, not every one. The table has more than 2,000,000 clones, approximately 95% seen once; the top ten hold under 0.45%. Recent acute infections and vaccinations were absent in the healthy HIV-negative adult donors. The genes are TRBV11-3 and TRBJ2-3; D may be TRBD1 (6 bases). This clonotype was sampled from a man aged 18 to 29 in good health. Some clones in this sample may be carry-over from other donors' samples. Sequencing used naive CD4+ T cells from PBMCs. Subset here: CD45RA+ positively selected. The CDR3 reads CASSLNGQLTDTQYF. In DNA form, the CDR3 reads TGTGCCAGCAGCTTAAACGGACAGCTCACAGATACGCAGTATTTT.